The 9 T cell receptor beta chains below all came from one sample that was sequenced in a study of liver allograft versus peripheral blood T cells. Study-wide background: T cell receptor repertoires in transplanted livers were compared with those in recipients' peripheral blood.

TCRdb used MiXCR to reprocess the reads, holding one entry per CDR3 protein. The table records fewer than 15,000 distinct CDR3 sequences, roughly 18% of them present only once. These receptors originate from a human patient who had a liver transplant. Some T cells may be the graft donor's.

Here the CDR3 reads CSARRDMSGYTF. CDR3 nucleotides: TGCAGTGCTAGAAGGGATATGTCTGGCTACACCTTC. This chain connects TRBV20-1 to TRBJ1-2; D gene uncertain. The ends were cut back, 2 bases at V and 7 bases at J, with 11 bases in the middle. There are 12 residues in the CDR3. Germline V CDR1 and CDR2: DFQATT, SNEGSKA (reference sequence).

Turning to this clonotype: This likely traces to a read error, being one base from a far larger clone. The V gene is TRBV10-3, the J gene TRBJ1-2, with D possibly TRBD1 on 6 matching bases. This CDR3 contains 14 residues. Germline assignment: CDR1 ENHRY and CDR2 SYGVKD. Deletions cut 5 bases from V and 6 bases from J, with 16 bases between. The CDR3 sequence: CAISYADRTNGYTF. The CDR3 nucleotides read TGTGCCATCAGTTACGCGGACAGAACTAATGGCTACACCTTC.

This clonotype was seen repeatedly, ten times or more. V is TRBV7-2 and J is TRBJ2-7, with D perhaps matching TRBD1 (5 bases). Trimming cost V 5 bases and J 7 bases, with 15 bases left between them. CDR1 and CDR2 from the germline V gene are SGHTA and FQGNSA. This CDR3 has 13 amino acids. The CDR3 spells CASSLQVTPEQYF. DNA of the CDR3: TGTGCCAGCAGCCTACAGGTTACGCCGGAGCAGTACTTC.

This chain uses TRBV19 with TRBJ2-7; 9 bases are a match to TRBD1. CDR1 is LNHDA, CDR2 SQIVND, per germline (reference sequence). The CDR3 has 13 amino acids. V was clipped by 6 bases and J by 4 bases; unmatched bases: 4. The CDR3 sequence is CASSPQGAYEQYF. The CDR3 nucleotides are TGTGCCAGTAGCCCACAGGGGGCTTACGAGCAGTACTTC.

The J gene is TRBJ2-1, the V gene TRBV7-9; D possibly matches TRBD1 or TRBD2 (6 bases each). The CDR3 consists of 16 residues. V gave up 6 bases and J gave up 10 bases, with 25 bases separating them. Germline V CDR1 and CDR2: SEHNR, FQNEAQ (reference sequence). The chain's CDR3 is CASSPQGGLPQLEQFF. In DNA form, the CDR3 reads TGTGCCAGCAGTCCTCAAGGGGGACTCCCCCAATTGGAGCAGTTCTTC. The variable domain in full, with the rest retrieved from reference TRBV7-9 and TRBJ2-1, is DTGVSQNPRHKITKRGQNVTFRCDPISEHNRLYWYRQTLGQGPEFLTYFQNEAQLEKSRLLSDRFSAERPKGSFSTLEIQRTEQGDSAMYLCASSPQGGLPQLEQFFGPGTRLTVL.

The chain carries TRBV18 and TRBJ2-5; a possible D gene is TRBD2 (5 bases). Deletions cut 8 bases from V and 4 bases from J, with 17 bases between. The germline V gene has CDR1 KGHSH and CDR2 LQKENI. The CDR3 is 14 amino acids. The CDR3 loop is CASSLRRSGETQYF. The CDR3 DNA follows: TGTGCCAGCAGCTTAAGGCGGAGCGGAGAGACCCAGTACTTC.

By share, this clonotype ranks as medium-sized. The V and J genes are TRBV28 and TRBJ2-1; D is unclear. The V end lost 3 bases, the J end lost 8 bases, and 11 bases lay between the germline ends. Germline V gene lookup returns CDR1 MDHEN and CDR2 SYDVKM. This CDR3 is built from 13 residues. In nucleotides, the CDR3 is TGTGCCAGCAGTTTCAGCCATAAAGATGAGCAGTTCTTC. Translation gives CASSFSHKDEQFF.

The gene calls are TRBV7-3 and TRBJ2-1, with D tentatively TRBD2 (6 bases). Between the trimmed V and J ends, which lost 2 bases and 1 base, there was a span of 9 bases. Germline V lookup: CDR1 SGHTA, CDR2 FQGTGA. The CDR3 consists of 15 residues. For the CDR3, the DNA is TGTGCCAGCAGCTTAGGCGGGGCGTCCTACAATGAGCAGTTCTTC. It encodes CASSLGGASYNEQFF.

Written as DNA, the CDR3 is TGTGCCAGCAGTTTCCCCAGGACGAACACTGAAGCTTTCTTT. This encodes CASSFPRTNTEAFF. The rearrangement links TRBV28 to TRBJ1-1; no reliable D call. The CDR3 loop spans 14 amino acids. The V end was cut by 3 bases, the J end by 1 base, with 9 bases between. The germline gives CDR1 MDHEN, CDR2 SYDVKM. Full variable domain (rest looked up from reference TRBV28 and TRBJ1-1): DVKVTQSSRYLVKRTGEKVFLECVQDMDHENMFWYRQDPGLGLRLIYFSYDVKMKEKGDIPEGYSVSREKKERFSLILESASTNQTSMYLCASSFPRTNTEAFFGQGTRLTVV.